A single sample gave rise to the 32 T cell receptor beta chains below, sequenced in a study of CD8+ T cells in alopecia areata. cDNA reverse transcribed from extracted RNA served as the sequencing template. The assay was immunoSEQ multiplex PCR, and TCRdb's table has in-frame clones only and misses some. This sample yields approximately 180,000 clones, of which 58% are seen a single time; 16% belongs to the top ten. The sample's treatment: oral pan-JAK inhibitor, 5-10 mg twice daily. Here the sequenced sample was CD4+ T cells sorted from blood, taken at week 56, from a patient treated with tofacitinib. These receptor sequences come from a human donor with alopecia areata.

This rearrangement joins TRBV9 to TRBJ2-3; perhaps TRBD2 as D (6 bases). The CDR3 length is 16 residues. Trimming cost V 3 bases and J 0 bases, with 14 bases left between them. The germline CDR1 and CDR2 sequences are SGDLS and YYNGEE. As DNA, the CDR3 is TGTGCCAGCAGCGGGACTACCCGAATTAGCACAGATACGCAGTATTTT. This sequence encodes CASSGTTRISTDTQYF.

Only a few counts were recorded for this clone. The chain is built from TRBV29-1 and TRBJ2-5, with D perhaps TRBD2 (6 bases). CDR1 SQVTM and CDR2 ANQGSEA come from the germline V gene. V lost 7 bases to trimming and J lost 5 bases, with 14 bases between them. The CDR3 consists of 12 residues. The CDR3 DNA follows: TGCAGCGCGCTCGGGACTCCGGAGACCCAGTACTTC. It yields the protein CSALGTPETQYF.

The chain joins TRBV25-1 to TRBJ2-1; 9 bases are shared with TRBD1. J gave up 7 bases and V 8 bases, and 9 bases lay outside the gene matches. Germline CDR1 and CDR2: MGHDK and SYGVNS. The CDR3 covers 14 residues. The CDR3 DNA follows: TGTGCCAGCGACGGACAGGGGAAAGTTAATGAGCAGTTCTTC. Translated, it gives CASDGQGKVNEQFF.

With regard to this clone: A junction boundary mismatches the germline segment, possibly from a read error. This chain links TRBV7-3 with TRBJ2-7; 9 nucleotides line up with TRBD1. The CDR3 is 15 residues long. The germline V gene encodes CDR1 SGHTA and CDR2 FQGTGA. The CDR3 sequence is CASSITGGDSYEQYF. CDR3 DNA sequence: TGTGCCAGCAGCATAACAGGGGGCGATTCCTACGAGCAGTACTTC.

The chain combines TRBV7-3 with TRBJ1-2; D is perhaps TRBD1 (5 bases). This CDR3 region has 14 residues. V lost 0 bases and J lost 6, with 11 bases in between. The germline V gene has CDR1 SGHTA and CDR2 FQGTGA. For the CDR3, the DNA is TGTGCCAGCAGCTTAACGGGAGGGGTAGATGGCTACACCTTC. This encodes CASSLTGGVDGYTF.

This chain links TRBV30 with TRBJ1-4; no definite D call. Trimming stripped 4 bases from V and 0 bases from J, with 6 bases between. The CDR3 is 13 amino acids. CDR1 and CDR2 from the germline V gene are GTSNPN and SVGIG (reference sequence). The CDR3 DNA reads TGTGCCTGGACGGTTGCAACTAATGAAAAACTGTTTTTT. It is translated as CAWTVATNEKLFF.

V and J are TRBV11-2 and TRBJ1-4; no definite D call. The CDR3 is 15 residues long. V lost 8 bases and J 4 bases, leaving 17 bases between the germline ends. Germline-derived CDR1 and CDR2 are SGHAT and FQNNGV. Written as DNA, the CDR3 is TGTGCCAGCGCCCGAACGACGGCGATTAATGAAAAACTGTTTTTT. It yields the protein CASARTTAINEKLFF.

The gene calls are TRBV7-9 and TRBJ2-1; possible D gene TRBD2, 6 bases. The CDR3 totals 12 residues. Germline lookup yields CDR1 SEHNR and CDR2 FQNEAQ (reference sequence). The germline V and J ends were trimmed by 11 bases and 3 bases, with 11 bases remaining between them. CDR3 sequence (DNA): TGTGCCGGGGGGTCGGGCTACAATGAGCAGTTCTTC. It translates to CAGGSGYNEQFF.

A few counts support this clone. The V gene is TRBV21-1, the J gene TRBJ2-3; no check of the table's D call, TRBD1, against the DNA was made. TRBV21-1 is annotated as a pseudogene. The CDR3 length is 16 residues. The CDR3 loop reads CASTPWGTVLTDTQYF. The CDR3 DNA is TGTGCCAGCACCCCGTGGGGGACAGTACTCACAGATACGCAGTATTTT.

The rearrangement links TRBV29-1 to TRBJ1-4; TRBD1 aligns across 11 bases. Germline V CDR1 and CDR2: SQVTM, ANQGSEA. The ends lost 7 bases at V and 0 bases at J; junction bases unmatched: 4. The CDR3 runs to 15 residues. For the CDR3, the DNA is TGCAGCGCACGGACAGGGGGCTCAACTAATGAAAAACTGTTTTTT. Translation gives CSARTGGSTNEKLFF.

This clone was recorded a few times. The CDR3 DNA sequence: TGTGCCAGCAGCTTTCAGACAGCGAACACCGGGGAGCTGTTTTTT. It encodes CASSFQTANTGELFF. The chain links TRBV7-8 to TRBJ2-2; D perhaps matches TRBD1 (5 bases). The CDR3 covers 15 residues. CDR1 is SGHVS, CDR2 FQNEAQ, per germline. Trimming cost V 3 bases and J 0 bases, with 8 bases left between them.

CDR3 residues: CAWEQGAKPPLHF. CDR3 coding DNA: TGTGCCTGGGAACAGGGGGCAAAACCACCCCTCCACTTT. The chain uses TRBV30 and TRBJ1-6; 9 bases match TRBD1. V was pared by 5 bases and J by 11 bases, with 7 bases of the junction left unmatched. Germline V CDR1 and CDR2: GTSNPN, SVGIG (reference sequence). The CDR3 spans 13 residues. Full variable domain (missing parts from reference TRBV30 and TRBJ1-6): SQTIHQWPATLVQPVGSPLSLECTVEGTSNPNLYWYRQAAGRGLQLLFYSVGIGQISSEVPQNLSASRPQDRQFILSSKKLLLSDSGFYLCAWEQGAKPPLHFGNGTRLTVT.

This clone was observed once. The CDR3 is CASSQDQGGRGGYTF. For the CDR3, the DNA is TGTGCCAGCAGCCAAGATCAAGGGGGCAGGGGTGGCTACACCTTC. This sequence joins TRBV4-2 and TRBJ1-2, with 7 bases that match TRBD1. With V trimmed by 0 bases and J by 7 bases, 8 bases remained unmatched. CDR3 size: 15 residues. Looked up from germline, CDR1 is LGHNA and CDR2 is YNFKEQ.

This rearrangement joins TRBV7-2 to TRBJ1-1; D is undetermined. The CDR3 is made up of 14 amino acids. Germline CDR1 SGHTA, CDR2 FQGNSA. The germline V and J ends were trimmed by 5 bases and 3 bases, with 13 bases remaining between them. The CDR3 DNA reads TGTGCCAGCAGCACGACGTTTGTCGACACTGAAGCTTTCTTT. Its translation is CASSTTFVDTEAFF.

The V and J genes are TRBV5-1 and TRBJ1-2, with TRBD1 as a possible D gene (6 bases). Germline assignment: CDR1 SGHRS and CDR2 YFSETQ. V lost 0 bases, J lost 3 bases, and 12 bases lay in between. The CDR3 is 15 amino acids. CDR3 region: CASSLDRAGDYGYTF. Here the CDR3 DNA reads TGCGCCAGCAGCTTGGATCGGGCAGGGGACTATGGCTACACCTTC.

The chain is built from TRBV4-1 and TRBJ1-5; D gene uncertain. This CDR3 spans 15 amino acids. V shed 4 bases and J shed 4 bases, with 14 bases lying between them. CDR1 and CDR2 from the germline V gene are MGHRA and YSYEKL. The CDR3 sequence is CASSRDGMVNQPQHF. Written as DNA, the CDR3 is TGCGCCAGCAGCCGGGATGGGATGGTGAATCAGCCCCAGCATTTT.

CDR3 protein: CASSYSREQYF. CDR3 in DNA: TGTGCCAGCAGTTACTCGCGGGAGCAGTACTTC. The chain has TRBV6-5 and TRBJ2-7; no clear D. Germline-derived CDR1 and CDR2 are MNHEY and SVGAGI. The CDR3 consists of 11 residues. V was clipped by 0 bases and J by 7 bases, with 4 bases between them.

The chain has TRBV29-1 and TRBJ1-1; D remains ambiguous. Trimming stripped 5 bases from V and 5 bases from J, with 15 bases between. CDR3 length: 13 amino acids. Germline-derived CDR1 and CDR2 are SQVTM and ANQGSEA. Here the CDR3 DNA reads TGCAGCGTTAGACTCTTATTTGGGACTGAAGCTTTCTTT. Protein: CSVRLLFGTEAFF.

The chain uses TRBV30 and TRBJ1-2; D possibly corresponds to TRBD1 (5 bases). V lost 3 bases and J lost 5, with 13 bases in between. CDR3 length: 13 residues. CDR1 GTSNPN and CDR2 SVGIG come from the germline V gene (reference sequence). The CDR3 DNA is TGTGCCTGGAGAAAGGGGTTTGGTTATGGCTACACCTTC. This codes for CAWRKGFGYGYTF.

The chain links TRBV6-1 to TRBJ1-1; D not resolved. V dropped 6 bases and J dropped 0 bases, with 11 bases sitting between them. In germline, CDR1 is MNHNS, CDR2 SASEGT. The CDR3 has 14 amino acids. CDR3 sequence (DNA): TGTGCCAGCAGGGGTGGCAGCTTGAACACTGAAGCTTTCTTT. It translates to CASRGGSLNTEAFF.

The chain has TRBV2 and TRBJ1-4, with D maybe TRBD1 (5 bases). Per germline, CDR1 SNHLY and CDR2 FYNNEI. The ends were cut back, 7 bases at V and 8 bases at J, with 17 bases in the middle. This CDR3 spans 14 amino acids. The DNA for the CDR3 is TGTGCCAGCAATTTTAACAGGAACGGCGAAAAACTGTTTTTT. This encodes CASNFNRNGEKLFF.

V and J are TRBV6-5 and TRBJ2-7, with a tentative D call TRBD1 (5 bases). The CDR3 length is 11 residues. Trimming shortened V by 6 bases and J by 3 bases, and 6 bases separated the two germline ends. Germline values: CDR1 MNHEY, CDR2 SVGAGI. The CDR3 sequence: CASRDSYEQYF. As DNA, the CDR3 is TGTGCCAGCAGAGACAGCTACGAGCAGTACTTC.

This clone was counted a single time. The chain has TRBV5-1 and TRBJ2-5; D gene ambiguous. The CDR3 is 14 amino acids. V was clipped by 2 bases and J by 4 bases, with 12 bases between them. Germline-derived CDR1 and CDR2 are SGHRS and YFSETQ. The CDR3 loop is CASSLAGEGETQYF. CDR3 DNA sequence: TGCGCCAGCAGCTTAGCTGGTGAAGGAGAGACCCAGTACTTC. Full variable domain (missing parts from reference TRBV5-1 and TRBJ2-5): KAGVTQTPRYLIKTRGQQVTLSCSPISGHRSVSWYQQTPGQGLQFLFEYFSETQRNKGNFPGRFSGRQFSNSRSEMNVSTLELGDSALYLCASSLAGEGETQYFGPGTRLLVL.

This clone was seen ten or more times. The chain joins TRBV6-1 to TRBJ2-2; D possibly matches TRBD1 or TRBD2 (5 bases each). CDR1 and CDR2 from the germline V gene are MNHNS and SASEGT. The length of the CDR3 is 15 residues. With 6 bases removed from V and 1 base from J, the gap between germline ends came to 12 bases. Here the CDR3 reads CASRRGTGNTGELFF. CDR3 bases: TGTGCCAGCAGGAGAGGGACGGGGAACACCGGGGAGCTGTTTTTT.

This clone has only a few counts. The chain recombines TRBV7-8 with TRBJ1-5; the match to TRBD1 covers 9 bases. V trimming: 3 bases; J trimming: 6 bases; junction bases outside the gene matches: 9. This CDR3 spans 16 amino acids. Looked up from germline, CDR1 is SGHVS and CDR2 is FQNEAQ. CDR3 sequence (DNA): TGTGCCAGCAGCTTCATGACAGGGGGAGGTGCTCAGCCCCAGCATTTT. This sequence encodes CASSFMTGGGAQPQHF.

This clone appeared a single time. The chain combines TRBV5-3 with TRBJ1-5; no firm D call. TRBV5-3 is designated an ORF whose function remains uncertain. The CDR3 length is 15 residues. Trimming cost V 4 bases and J 3 bases, with 14 bases left between them. CDR3 sequence reads: CARSLDGLNNQPQHF. In DNA form, the CDR3 reads TGTGCCAGAAGCCTTGACGGATTAAACAATCAGCCCCAGCATTTT.

The genes are TRBV30 and TRBJ1-1; D perhaps matches TRBD1 (6 bases). V shed 4 bases and J shed 6 bases, with 18 bases lying between them. From germline, CDR1 is GTSNPN and CDR2 SVGIG (reference sequence). The CDR3 loop spans 14 amino acids. This CDR3 reads CAWIGYRVGAEAFF. CDR3 DNA: TGTGCCTGGATTGGTTACAGGGTTGGGGCTGAAGCTTTCTTT.

This clone was counted only a few times. In DNA, the CDR3 is TGCAGCGTTGATGAGACAGGGGAAGCCTATGGCTACACCTTC. Amino acids: CSVDETGEAYGYTF. The chain couples TRBV29-1 to TRBJ1-2, with 8 bases fitting TRBD1. The CDR3 consists of 14 residues. The V and J ends lost 3 bases and 4 bases, in that order; junction bases with no gene match: 7. Germline-derived CDR1 and CDR2 are SQVTM and ANQGSEA.

This clone was detected a few times. The chain uses TRBV7-2 and TRBJ2-7; D is ambiguous. Trimming pared 1 base from V and 0 bases from J, leaving 7 bases between. The CDR3 totals 14 residues. Germline values: CDR1 SGHTA, CDR2 FQGNSA. CDR3 sequence reads: CASSLEPASYEQYF. DNA for the CDR3: TGTGCCAGCAGCTTAGAACCCGCCTCCTACGAGCAGTACTTC. The full variable domain, in which reference TRBV7-2 and TRBJ2-7 provide the parts outside the CDR3, is GAGVSQSPSNKVTEKGKDVELRCDPISGHTALYWYRQSLGQGLEFLIYFQGNSAPDKSGLPSDRFSAERTGGSVSTLTIQRTQQEDSAVYLCASSLEPASYEQYFGPGTRLTVT.

This clone was counted a few times. The chain is built from TRBV25-1 and TRBJ2-7; 8 bases line up with TRBD1. Per germline, CDR1 MGHDK and CDR2 SYGVNS. With V trimmed by 6 bases and J by 3 bases, 7 bases remained unmatched. The CDR3 sequence is 14 residues long. DNA for the CDR3: TGTGCCAGCAGCTTAACAGGGGGAAGCTACGAGCAGTACTTC. This translates into CASSLTGGSYEQYF.

The chain uses TRBV9 and TRBJ2-1; perhaps TRBD1 as D (5 bases). V was clipped by 2 bases and J by 10 bases, with 25 bases between them. Per the germline V gene, CDR1 is SGDLS and CDR2 is YYNGEE. This CDR3 is built from 17 residues. CDR3 DNA: TGTGCCAGCAGCGTGGTCCCGACCCCTCCTGGGGCCTACGAGCAGTTCTTC. This sequence encodes CASSVVPTPPGAYEQFF.

The chain carries TRBV30 and TRBJ1-2, with D maybe TRBD1 (6 bases). V lost 5 bases and J 5 bases, leaving 15 bases between the germline ends. In germline, CDR1 is GTSNPN, CDR2 SVGIG (reference sequence). This CDR3 region has 13 residues. The chain's CDR3 is CAWGQQGWYGYTF. The CDR3, as DNA: TGTGCCTGGGGCCAACAGGGTTGGTATGGCTACACCTTC.